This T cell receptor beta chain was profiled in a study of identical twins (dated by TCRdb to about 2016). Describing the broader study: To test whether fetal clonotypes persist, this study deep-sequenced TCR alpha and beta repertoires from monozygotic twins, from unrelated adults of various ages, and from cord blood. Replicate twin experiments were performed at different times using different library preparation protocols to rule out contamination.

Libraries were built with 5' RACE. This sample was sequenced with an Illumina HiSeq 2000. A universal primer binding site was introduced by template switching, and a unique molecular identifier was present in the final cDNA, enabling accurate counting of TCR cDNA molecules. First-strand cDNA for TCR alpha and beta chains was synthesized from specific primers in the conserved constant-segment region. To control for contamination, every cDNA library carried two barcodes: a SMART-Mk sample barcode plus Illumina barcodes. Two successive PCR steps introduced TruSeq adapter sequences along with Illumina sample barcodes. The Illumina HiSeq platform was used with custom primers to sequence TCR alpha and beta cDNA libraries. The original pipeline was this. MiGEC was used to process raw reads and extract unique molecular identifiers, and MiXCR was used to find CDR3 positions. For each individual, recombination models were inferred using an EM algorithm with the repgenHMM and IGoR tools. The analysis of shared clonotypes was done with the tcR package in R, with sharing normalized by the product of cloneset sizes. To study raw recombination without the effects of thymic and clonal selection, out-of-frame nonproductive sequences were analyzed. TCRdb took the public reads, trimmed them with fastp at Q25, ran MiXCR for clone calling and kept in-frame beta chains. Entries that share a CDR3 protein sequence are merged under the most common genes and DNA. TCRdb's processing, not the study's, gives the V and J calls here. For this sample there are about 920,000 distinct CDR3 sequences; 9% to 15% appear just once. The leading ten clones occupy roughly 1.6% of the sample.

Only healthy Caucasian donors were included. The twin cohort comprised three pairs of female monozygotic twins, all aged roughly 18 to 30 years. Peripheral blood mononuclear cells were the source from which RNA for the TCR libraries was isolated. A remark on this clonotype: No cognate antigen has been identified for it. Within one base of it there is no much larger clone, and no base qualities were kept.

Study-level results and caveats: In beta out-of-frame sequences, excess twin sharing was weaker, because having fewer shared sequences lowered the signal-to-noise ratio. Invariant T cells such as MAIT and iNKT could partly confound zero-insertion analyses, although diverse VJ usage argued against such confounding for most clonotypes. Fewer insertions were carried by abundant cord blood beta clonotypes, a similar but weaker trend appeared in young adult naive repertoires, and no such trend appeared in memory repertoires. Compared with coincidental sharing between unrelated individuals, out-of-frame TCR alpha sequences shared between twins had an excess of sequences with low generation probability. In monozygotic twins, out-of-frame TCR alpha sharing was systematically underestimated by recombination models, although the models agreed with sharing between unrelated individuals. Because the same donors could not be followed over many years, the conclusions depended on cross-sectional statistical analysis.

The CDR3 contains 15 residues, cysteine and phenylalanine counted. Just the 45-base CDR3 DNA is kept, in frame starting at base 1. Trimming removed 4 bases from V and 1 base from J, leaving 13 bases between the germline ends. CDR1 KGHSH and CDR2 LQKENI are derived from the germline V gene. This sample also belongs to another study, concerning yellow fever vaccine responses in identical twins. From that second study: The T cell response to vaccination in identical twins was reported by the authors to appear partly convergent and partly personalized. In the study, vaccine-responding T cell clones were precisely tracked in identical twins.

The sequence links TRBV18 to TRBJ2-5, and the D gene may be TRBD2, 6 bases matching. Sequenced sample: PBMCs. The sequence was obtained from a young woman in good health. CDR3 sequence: CASSLKGLLQETQYF. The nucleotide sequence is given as TGTGCCAGCTCACTTAAGGGACTTCTCCAAGAGACCCAGTACTTC.